This entry is about one T cell receptor (beta chain). The antigen is undetermined. Germline V gives CDR1 MGHRA, CDR2 YSYEKL. The CDR3 contains 16 residues. V lost 1 base, J lost 8 bases, and 18 bases lay in between. The data were obtained in a study of cytomegalovirus exposure and HLA in healthy donors. Researchers ran the PCR with 60 Vbeta and 13 Jbeta primers. Only in-frame clones appear in the TCRdb table, and some are missing; sequencing was by immunoSEQ multiplex PCR. The sample contains over 110,000 clones, approximately 82% of which appear only once. General observations from the study: When analyzed later, the rates of TCR association showed variation by HLA locus, with DRB1 the most and HLA-C the fewest. As confirmed in vitro, a few CMV-associated chains were specific for CMV antigens. Presence/absence comparisons presumed near-even sequencing depth among donors. TCR beta sequences numbering 15,000 to 20,000 were associated with HLA alleles at 0.05 false discovery rate in a later analysis.

The chain combines TRBV4-1 with TRBJ2-1, with D possibly matching TRBD2 (5 bases). Sample: PBMCs. This receptor was identified in a woman aged 55-69 years in good health and CMV-seropositive. The chain's CDR3 is CASSQVPVGVDDEQFF. The DNA for the CDR3 is TGCGCCAGCAGCCAAGTTCCCGTGGGAGTTGACGATGAGCAGTTCTTC.